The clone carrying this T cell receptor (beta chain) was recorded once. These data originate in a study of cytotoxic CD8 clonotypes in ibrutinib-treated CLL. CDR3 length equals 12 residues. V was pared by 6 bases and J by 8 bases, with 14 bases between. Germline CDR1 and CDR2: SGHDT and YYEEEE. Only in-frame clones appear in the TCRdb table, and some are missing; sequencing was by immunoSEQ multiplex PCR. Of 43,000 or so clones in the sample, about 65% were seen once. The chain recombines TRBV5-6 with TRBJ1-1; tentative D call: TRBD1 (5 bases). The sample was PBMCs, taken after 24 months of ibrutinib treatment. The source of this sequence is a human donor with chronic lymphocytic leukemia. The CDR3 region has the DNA TGTGCCAGCACCCTTCAGGGTGGCGAAGCTTTCTTT. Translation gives CASTLQGGEAFF.